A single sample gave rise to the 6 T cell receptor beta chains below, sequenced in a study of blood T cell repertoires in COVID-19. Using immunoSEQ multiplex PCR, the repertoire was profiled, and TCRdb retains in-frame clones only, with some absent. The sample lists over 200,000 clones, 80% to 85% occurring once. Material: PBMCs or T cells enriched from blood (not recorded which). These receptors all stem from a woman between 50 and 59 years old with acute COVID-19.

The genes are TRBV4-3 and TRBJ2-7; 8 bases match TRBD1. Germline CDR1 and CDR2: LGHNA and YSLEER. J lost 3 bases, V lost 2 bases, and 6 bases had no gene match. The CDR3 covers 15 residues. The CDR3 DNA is TGCGCCAGCAGCCAAAGGATAGGACAGGGCTACGAGCAGTACTTC. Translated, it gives CASSQRIGQGYEQYF.

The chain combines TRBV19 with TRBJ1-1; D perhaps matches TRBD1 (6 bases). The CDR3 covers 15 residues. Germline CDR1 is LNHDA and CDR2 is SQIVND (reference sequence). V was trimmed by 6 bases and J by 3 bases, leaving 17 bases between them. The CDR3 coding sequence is TGTGCCAGTAGCAACTCCGGGGGGCGGTACACTGAAGCTTTCTTT. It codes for CASSNSGGRYTEAFF.

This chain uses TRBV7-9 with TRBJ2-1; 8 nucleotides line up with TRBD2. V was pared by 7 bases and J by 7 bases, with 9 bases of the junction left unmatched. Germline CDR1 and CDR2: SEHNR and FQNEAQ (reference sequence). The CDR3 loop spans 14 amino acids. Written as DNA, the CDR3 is TGTGCCAGCAACCCCGGACTAGCCCCAAATGAGCAGTTCTTC. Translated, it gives CASNPGLAPNEQFF.

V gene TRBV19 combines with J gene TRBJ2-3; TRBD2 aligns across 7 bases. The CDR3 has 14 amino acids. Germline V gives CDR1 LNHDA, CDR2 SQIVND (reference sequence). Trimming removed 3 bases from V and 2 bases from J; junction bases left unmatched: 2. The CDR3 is CASSIGGDTDTQYF. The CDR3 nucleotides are TGTGCCAGTAGTATTGGGGGGGACACAGATACGCAGTATTTT.

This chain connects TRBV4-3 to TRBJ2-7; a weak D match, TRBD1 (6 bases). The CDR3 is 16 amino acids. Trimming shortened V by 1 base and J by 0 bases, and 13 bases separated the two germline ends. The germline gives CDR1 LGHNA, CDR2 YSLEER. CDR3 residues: CASSQAGRGSSYEQYF. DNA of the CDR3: TGCGCCAGCAGCCAAGCGGGCAGGGGCAGCTCCTACGAGCAGTACTTC.

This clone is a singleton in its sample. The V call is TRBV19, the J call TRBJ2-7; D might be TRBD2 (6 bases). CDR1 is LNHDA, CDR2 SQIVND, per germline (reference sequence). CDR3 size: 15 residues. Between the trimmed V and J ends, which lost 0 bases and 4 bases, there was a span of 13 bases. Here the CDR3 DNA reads TGTGCCAGTAGTATAGATCACGCAGGGACTTACGAGCAGTACTTC. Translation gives CASSIDHAGTYEQYF. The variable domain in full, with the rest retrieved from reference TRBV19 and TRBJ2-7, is DGGITQSPKYLFRKEGQNVTLSCEQNLNHDAMYWYRQDPGQGLRLIYYSQIVNDFQKGDIAEGYSVSREKKESFPLTVTSAQKNPTAFYLCASSIDHAGTYEQYFGPGTRLTVT.